The 10 T cell receptor beta chains below were found in one sample sequenced in a study of T cell changes during pregnancy in multiple sclerosis. TCRdb keeps only in-frame clones here, not all; method: immunoSEQ multiplex PCR. The sample consists of about 28,000 clones, about 83% of them appearing once. The starting material was CD8+ T cells from peripheral blood mononuclear cells, obtained after pregnancy. These receptors were taken from a female donor with multiple sclerosis, enrolled in a pregnancy study.

The V call is TRBV6-5, the J call TRBJ2-5, with TRBD2 matching over 8 bases. This CDR3 is 13 amino acids long. Losses at the gene ends were 4 bases for V and 5 bases for J; bases not matched to a gene: 3. Germline V lookup: CDR1 MNHEY, CDR2 SVGAGI. CDR3 loop: CASSSGGVETQYF. In nucleotides, the CDR3 is TGTGCCAGCAGTTCGGGGGGGGTGGAGACCCAGTACTTC.

In DNA, the CDR3 is TGTGCCACTCTTCTACTTTCAGGGCCCACGGATGAAAAACTGTTTTTT. As protein: CATLLLSGPTDEKLFF. This chain uses TRBV28 with TRBJ1-4; weak D call: TRBD1 (5 bases). The CDR3 is 16 residues long. The V and J ends lost 10 bases and 6 bases respectively, with 24 bases between them. Germline CDR1 MDHEN, CDR2 SYDVKM. The variable domain in full, completed from reference TRBV28 and TRBJ1-4, reads DVKVTQSSRYLVKRTGEKVFLECVQDMDHENMFWYRQDPGLGLRLIYFSYDVKMKEKGDIPEGYSVSREKKERFSLILESASTNQTSMYLCATLLLSGPTDEKLFFGSGTQLSVL.

The chain links TRBV11-3 to TRBJ1-1, with no clear D. Germline CDR1 and CDR2: SGHNT and YENEEA. The CDR3 is made up of 13 amino acids. Trimming pared 5 bases from V and 3 bases from J, leaving 10 bases between. CDR3 region: CASSTGWDTEAFF. For the CDR3, the DNA is TGTGCCAGCAGCACCGGGTGGGACACTGAAGCTTTCTTT.

The chain combines TRBV6-5 with TRBJ1-1; D is ambiguous. Trimming cost V 0 bases and J 0 bases, with 11 bases left between them. The length of the CDR3 is 16 residues. Germline V gives CDR1 MNHEY, CDR2 SVGAGI. DNA for the CDR3: TGTGCCAGCAGTTACTCGATGGGGAGCATGAACACTGAAGCTTTCTTT. This gives the protein CASSYSMGSMNTEAFF.

This rearrangement joins TRBV18 to TRBJ1-1; 10 nucleotides match TRBD1. The length of the CDR3 is 15 residues. J lost 6 bases, V lost 4 bases, and 8 bases had no gene match. Germline CDR1 KGHSH, CDR2 LQKENI. CDR3 nucleotide sequence: TGTGCCAGCTCACGACGGACAGGGGGGGGCCCTGAAGCTTTCTTT. Its protein product is CASSRRTGGGPEAFF.

This rearrangement joins TRBV5-4 to TRBJ1-2; 9 nucleotides agree with TRBD1. The CDR3 loop spans 16 amino acids. Germline CDR1 and CDR2: SGHNT and YYREEE (reference sequence). With 4 bases clipped from V and 4 bases from J, the junction kept 11 bases outside the gene matches. Here the CDR3 DNA reads TGTGCCAGCAGCGCAGTCCCGGGACAGGGACCCTATGGCTACACCTTC. It specifies CASSAVPGQGPYGYTF.

By share, this clone counts as medium-sized. This chain joins TRBV6-6 and TRBJ1-1; D unresolved. CDR3 length equals 14 residues. V dropped 5 bases and J dropped 6 bases, with 16 bases sitting between them. Germline loops: CDR1 MNHNY, CDR2 SVGAGI (reference sequence). CDR3 sequence (DNA): TGTGCCAGCAGTCAAATGACGGGAAGGGCTGAAGCTTTCTTT. Translated, it gives CASSQMTGRAEAFF.

The chain combines TRBV4-1 with TRBJ2-5; 7 nucleotides align to TRBD2. From germline, CDR1 is MGHRA and CDR2 YSYEKL. V was clipped by 1 base and J by 2 bases; unmatched bases: 7. The CDR3 spans 16 residues. The CDR3 DNA reads as TGCGCCAGCAGCCAAGTTAGCGGGCGGAATCAAGAGACCCAGTACTTC. The encoded protein is CASSQVSGRNQETQYF.

This clone has only one observation. The chain employs TRBV4-1 and TRBJ1-2; D unclear. The length of the CDR3 is 16 residues. Per the germline V gene, CDR1 is MGHRA and CDR2 is YSYEKL. Trimming stripped 4 bases from V and 0 bases from J, with 15 bases between. The CDR3 region is CASSPSRELSNYGYTF. The CDR3 DNA sequence: TGCGCCAGCAGCCCAAGCCGGGAACTATCTAACTATGGCTACACCTTC.

The table lists this clone with a count of one. The chain employs TRBV19 and TRBJ2-7, with TRBD1 matching over 9 bases. CDR1 and CDR2 (germline): LNHDA, SQIVND (reference sequence). J gave up 1 base and V 4 bases, and 5 bases lay outside the gene matches. The length of the CDR3 is 15 residues. CDR3 in DNA: TGTGCCAGTAGTAGCTGGGGACAGGGTTCCTACGAGCAGTACTTC. Encoded protein: CASSSWGQGSYEQYF.